This TCR beta chain was identified during a study of shared clonotypes between healthy human individuals. Concerning this clone itself: What it binds is unknown.

V shed 6 bases and J shed 15 bases, with 18 bases lying between them. This CDR3 has 12 residues. The germline V gene encodes CDR1 SNHLY and CDR2 FYNNEI. Over several immunoSEQ plates, each subset's genomic DNA was distributed in even portions. Measured with immunoSEQ multiplex PCR; TCRdb has only the in-frame clones, and not every one. The data hold about 230,000 clones, with over 60% observed a single time. Study-wide findings and caveats: Clonotype sharing across donors was expected to vary with sequencing depth. Shared clonotypes across all four donors exceeded non-shared ones in generation probability.

CD4+ cell separation produced CD45RA+ naive and CD45RA-negative memory subsets. This clonotype was sampled from a young man in good health. The specimen sequenced was memory CD4+ T cells sorted from blood. Subset: CD45RA-negative fraction. V and J are TRBV2 and TRBJ2-1; D may be TRBD2 (6 bases). The CDR3 spells CASSTLGGVLFF. The DNA of the CDR3 is TGTGCCAGCAGCACCCTCGGGGGAGTGCTGTTCTTC.